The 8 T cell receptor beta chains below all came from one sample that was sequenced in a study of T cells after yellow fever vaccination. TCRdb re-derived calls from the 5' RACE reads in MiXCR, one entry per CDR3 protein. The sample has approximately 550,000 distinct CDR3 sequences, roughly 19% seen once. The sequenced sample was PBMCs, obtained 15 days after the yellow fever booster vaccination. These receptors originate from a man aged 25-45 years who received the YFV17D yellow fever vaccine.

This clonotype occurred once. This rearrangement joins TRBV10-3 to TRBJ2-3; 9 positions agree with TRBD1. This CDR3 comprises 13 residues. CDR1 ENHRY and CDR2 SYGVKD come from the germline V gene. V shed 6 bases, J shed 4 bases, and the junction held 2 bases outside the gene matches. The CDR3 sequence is CAISRDRADTQYF. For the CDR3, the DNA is TGTGCCATCAGCCGGGACAGGGCAGATACGCAGTATTTT.

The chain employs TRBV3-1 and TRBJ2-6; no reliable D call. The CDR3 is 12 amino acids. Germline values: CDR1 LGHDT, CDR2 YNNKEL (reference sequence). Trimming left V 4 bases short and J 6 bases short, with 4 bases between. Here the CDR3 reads CASSREANVLTF. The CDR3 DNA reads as TGTGCCAGCAGCCGAGAGGCCAACGTCCTGACTTTC.

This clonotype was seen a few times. In nucleotides, the CDR3 is TGTGCCAGTAGTATTGGGACTACATCAATCCCGGGTCAAGAGACCCAGTACTTC. It encodes CASSIGTTSIPGQETQYF. The V gene is TRBV19, the J gene TRBJ2-5; 7 nucleotides align to TRBD2. V shed 3 bases and J 2 bases; nucleotides not matched to a gene: 15. The CDR3 consists of 18 residues. CDR1 is LNHDA and CDR2 is SQIVND in the germline V gene (reference sequence).

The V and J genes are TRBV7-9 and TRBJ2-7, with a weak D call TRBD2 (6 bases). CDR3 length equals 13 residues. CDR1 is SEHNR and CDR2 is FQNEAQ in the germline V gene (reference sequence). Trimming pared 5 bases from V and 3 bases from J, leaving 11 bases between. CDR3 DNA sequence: TGTGCCAGCAGCATCGGGACTTTCTACGAGCAGTACTTC. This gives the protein CASSIGTFYEQYF.

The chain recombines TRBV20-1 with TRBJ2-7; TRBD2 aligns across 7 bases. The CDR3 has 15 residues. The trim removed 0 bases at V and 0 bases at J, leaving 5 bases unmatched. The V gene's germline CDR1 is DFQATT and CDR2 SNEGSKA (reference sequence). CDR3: CSARESGKPSYEQYF. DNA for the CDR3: TGCAGTGCTAGAGAAAGCGGGAAGCCCTCCTACGAGCAGTACTTC.

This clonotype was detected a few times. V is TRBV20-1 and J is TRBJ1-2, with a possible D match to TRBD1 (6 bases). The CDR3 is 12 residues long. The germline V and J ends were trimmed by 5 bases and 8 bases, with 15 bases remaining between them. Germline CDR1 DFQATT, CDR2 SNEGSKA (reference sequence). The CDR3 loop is CSAGGGTGGYTF. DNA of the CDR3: TGCAGTGCTGGAGGGGGGACCGGAGGCTACACCTTC.

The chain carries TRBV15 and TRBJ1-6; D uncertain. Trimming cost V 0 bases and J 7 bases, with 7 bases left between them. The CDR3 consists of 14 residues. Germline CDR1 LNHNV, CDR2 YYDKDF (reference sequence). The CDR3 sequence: CATSRDRFNSPLHF. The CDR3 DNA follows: TGTGCCACCAGCAGAGACAGGTTCAATTCACCCCTCCACTTT.

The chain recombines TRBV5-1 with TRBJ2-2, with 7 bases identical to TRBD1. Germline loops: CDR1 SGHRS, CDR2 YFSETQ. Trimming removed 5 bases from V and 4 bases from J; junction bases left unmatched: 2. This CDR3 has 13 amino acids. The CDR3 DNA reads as TGCGCCAGCAGAGGGGGCAGCACCGGGGAGCTGTTTTTT. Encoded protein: CASRGGSTGELFF.